A selection of T cell receptor beta chains follows, all from one sample in a study of early T cells in non-severe SARS-CoV-2 infection. TCRdb called the 5' RACE reads again in MiXCR, with one record for every CDR3 protein. The sample includes 30,000 or so distinct CDR3 sequences, 5.5% to 8% of them seen just once. The sequencing sample was made of whole blood. Receptors were obtained from an adult who was a healthcare worker with PCR-confirmed SARS-CoV-2 infection or an uninfected control (not recorded which). CDR3s include the opening cysteine and the closing phenylalanine or tryptophan. Clone size is shown for a subset of rows, as once, few, many or a class of expanded clone.

.	TRBV11-2	TRBJ2-1	CASSPTSLSSYNEQFF
few	TRBV6-5	TRBJ2-2	CASKPPPDTGELFF
many	TRBV4-1	TRBJ1-2	CASSQDGTGINYGYTF
many	TRBV14	TRBJ2-5	CASSRTRSGGETQYF
few	TRBV11-2	TRBJ2-5	CASSLGSDQETQYF
many	TRBV6-5	TRBJ1-1	CASSYGPGGWTTEAFF
.	TRBV28	TRBJ2-3	CASREGLWADTQYF
many	TRBV6-5	TRBJ2-5	CASSQRGGRETQYF
many	TRBV7-6	TRBJ2-3	CASSFKVSGEADTQYF
.	TRBV7-6	TRBJ2-2	CASSLPRDREMYTGELFF
many	TRBV18	TRBJ2-1	CASSPIRVRSYNEQFF
.	TRBV5-5	TRBJ2-3	CASSPLTQDMTDTQYF
many	TRBV28	TRBJ2-2	CASSLLRNTGELFF
many	TRBV7-9	TRBJ2-5	CASSLMAGMGQETQYF
many	TRBV28	TRBJ2-4	CASSSGSYIQYF
.	TRBV19	TRBJ2-7	CASSLTDRGHEQYF
few	TRBV15	TRBJ2-7	CATSRDLAGGGYEQYF
many	TRBV2	TRBJ1-5	CASKPDSNQPQHF